These T cell receptor beta chains were read from a single sample in a study of blood T cell repertoires in COVID-19. Sequencing was performed with immunoSEQ multiplex PCR; in TCRdb, only in-frame clones are kept and a portion is missing. The table lists a few hundred thousand clones, 65% to 90% of them singletons, with around 4% in the top ten. Sequencing input: PBMCs or T cells enriched from blood (not recorded which). These receptors came from a woman between 40 and 50 years old with acute COVID-19. Both conserved end residues are part of each CDR3. A D gene is named only where the DNA matches it firmly. Not all rows give a size; the values are once, few, many and, for expanded clones, a class.

TRBD1	TRBV7-9	-	TRBJ1-4	TGTGCCAGCAGCCCGGGACAGGGGCCCGAAAAACTGTTTTTT	CASSPGQGPEKLFF
-	TRBV6-4	-	TRBJ1-6	TGTGCCAGCAGCCCGAACGCGGGGGATGGGAATTCACCCCTCCACTTT	CASSPNAGDGNSPLHF
-	TRBV6-4	-	TRBJ2-1	TGTGCCAGCAGTGTAGAGGGGGGGAGCTCCTACAATGAGCAGTTCTTC	CASSVEGGSSYNEQFF
TRBD1	TRBV9	-	TRBJ1-3	TGTGCCAGCAGCTCCAGGACAGGGCAGTCCACCATATATTTT	CASSSRTGQSTIYF
TRBD1	TRBV15	-	TRBJ1-5	TGTGCCACCAGCAGAGATCTGGGCAGGGGGCCGTATTTTTATCAGCCCCAGCATTTT	CATSRDLGRGPYFYQPQHF
-	TRBV5-8	-	TRBJ2-2	TGTGCCAGCAGCTCCCAGCCCCCCAGGACAGCGAACACCGGGGAGCTGTTTTTT	CASSSQPPRTANTGELFF
-	TRBV7-2	-	TRBJ1-1	TGTGCCAGCAGCTCTCTGACTATGAACACTGAAGCTTTCTTT	CASSSLTMNTEAFF
TRBD2	TRBV7-9	-	TRBJ2-1	TGTGCCAGCAGCCGGGACTACTTACACTACAATGAGCAGTTCTTC	CASSRDYLHYNEQFF
-	TRBV4-1	once	TRBJ2-1	TGCGCCAGCAGCCAAGAACGGGTGACCTACAATGAGCAGTTCTTC	CASSQERVTYNEQFF
-	TRBV5-4	-	TRBJ2-7	TGTGCCAGCAGCGGCGGTACTGGAAAAATCGACTACGAGCAGTACTTC	CASSGGTGKIDYEQYF
TRBD2	TRBV11-2	few	TRBJ2-7	TGTGCCAGCAGGTCACTAGCGGAGTTCTCCTACGAGCAGTACTTC	CASRSLAEFSYEQYF
TRBD2	TRBV14	once	TRBJ2-7	TGTGCCAGCAGCCAAGACGTGGGGACTACTTACTACGAGCAGTACTTC	CASSQDVGTTYYEQYF
TRBD1	TRBV9	-	TRBJ2-2	TGTGCCAGCAGCTTATCCCAGGGGGCGTACGGGGAGCTGTTTTTT	CASSLSQGAYGELFF
-	TRBV11-3	-	TRBJ2-3	TGTGCCAGCAGCTTAGGCGGGGTCACAGATACGCAGTATTTT	CASSLGGVTDTQYF
-	TRBV5-1	-	TRBJ2-1	TGCGCCACCACGGTGGGGGGTGAGTACAATGAGCAGTTCTTC	CATTVGGEYNEQFF
TRBD1	TRBV5-1	-	TRBJ2-7	TGCGCCAGCAGCTTGACAGGGGGCTACGAGCAGTACTTC	CASSLTGGYEQYF
TRBD2	TRBV18	-	TRBJ2-1	TGTGCCAGCTCACTCCTAGCGGGGGAGAACAATGAGCAGTTCTTC	CASSLLAGENNEQFF
-	TRBV6-1	-	TRBJ1-2	TGTGCCAGCAGTGAGGCAGGATCCTATGGCTACACCTTC	CASSEAGSYGYTF